The 10 T cell receptor beta chains reported below all come from one sample, sequenced in a study of blood T cell repertoires in COVID-19. Only in-frame clones appear in the TCRdb table, and some are missing; sequencing was by immunoSEQ multiplex PCR. The sample records about 230,000 clones, about 83% being singletons. Material for sequencing was peripheral blood. Source of these receptors: a woman aged 25 to 45 with COVID-19, enrolled during active disease.

This clone was seen more than once but under ten times. The CDR3 region is CASSEPTGNGYTF. CDR3 in DNA: TGTGCCAGCAGCGAACCTACAGGGAATGGCTACACCTTC. The V gene is TRBV28, the J gene TRBJ1-2; D possibly corresponds to TRBD1 (6 bases). CDR1 is MDHEN, CDR2 SYDVKM, per germline. V was clipped by 6 bases and J by 6 bases, with 14 bases between them. The CDR3 extends over 13 amino acids.

J is TRBJ2-5 and V is TRBV5-5; TRBD1 is a possible D gene (6 bases). Per the germline V gene, CDR1 is SGHKS and CDR2 is YYEKEE (reference sequence). The CDR3 length is 16 residues. With 0 bases removed from V and 4 bases from J, the gap between germline ends came to 16 bases. CDR3 loop: CASSLGFSGAGETQYF. In DNA form, the CDR3 reads TGTGCCAGCAGCTTGGGTTTCTCAGGGGCTGGAGAGACCCAGTACTTC.

This clone has a single count. This sequence joins TRBV19 and TRBJ2-5; 7 bases are a match to TRBD1. The V gene's germline CDR1 is LNHDA and CDR2 SQIVND (reference sequence). The CDR3 runs to 14 residues. V lost 5 bases to trimming and J lost 5 bases; unmatched junction nucleotides: 8. The CDR3 nucleotides are TGTGCCAGTAGTCCAGGGGGTTTGGGGGAGACCCAGTACTTC. Translating it yields CASSPGGLGETQYF.

This clone was seen just once. The chain uses TRBV4-1 and TRBJ1-4; 9 nucleotides agree with TRBD1. The CDR3 spans 16 residues. Germline V gives CDR1 MGHRA, CDR2 YSYEKL. J was trimmed by 6 bases and V by 3 bases; bases with no gene match: 8. CDR3 loop: CASSQAQGARDEKLFF. The CDR3 DNA reads TGCGCCAGCAGCCAGGCACAGGGGGCGCGAGATGAAAAACTGTTTTTT.

V is TRBV19 and J is TRBJ2-1; 8 bases are a match to TRBD2. V lost 5 bases, J lost 3 bases, and 6 bases stayed unmatched. CDR1 and CDR2 from the germline V gene are LNHDA and SQIVND (reference sequence). The CDR3 loop spans 15 amino acids. The CDR3 loop is CASSSAGAVYNEQFF. The CDR3 DNA reads as TGTGCCAGTAGTTCAGCGGGAGCCGTCTACAATGAGCAGTTCTTC.

The chain combines TRBV5-1 with TRBJ2-5; 7 positions agree with TRBD1. V lost 5 bases, J lost 5 bases, and 12 bases stayed unmatched. Per germline, CDR1 SGHRS and CDR2 YFSETQ. This CDR3 region has 15 residues. The DNA of the CDR3 is TGCGCCAGCAGTAGGGGACAGAGGGGTACGGAGACCCAGTACTTC. The encoded protein is CASSRGQRGTETQYF.

This clone was seen a handful of times. The chain recombines TRBV28 with TRBJ2-7; 7 bases fit TRBD1. Germline trimming cut 5 bases from V and 6 bases from J; bases unmatched to any gene: 10. The CDR3 runs 14 residues. The germline V gene has CDR1 MDHEN and CDR2 SYDVKM. The DNA for the CDR3 is TGTGCCAGCAGTGAGCCGGGACAGTGGGGCGAGCAGTACTTC. Its protein product is CASSEPGQWGEQYF.

This chain connects TRBV25-1 to TRBJ2-5, with TRBD2 identical over 8 bases. The CDR3 spans 16 residues. CDR1 and CDR2 from the germline V gene are MGHDK and SYGVNS. J gave up 0 bases and V 1 base, and 4 bases lay outside the gene matches. This CDR3 is CASSESGSGNQETQYF. The CDR3 DNA reads as TGTGCCAGCAGTGAATCAGGTAGCGGGAACCAAGAGACCCAGTACTTC.

The J gene is TRBJ2-2, the V gene TRBV27; 10 bases agree with TRBD2. The length of the CDR3 is 18 residues. Germline V lookup: CDR1 MNHEY, CDR2 SMNVEV (reference sequence). After removal of 1 base from V and 1 base from J, the junction contained 6 bases not matched to a gene. CDR3 nucleotide sequence: TGTGCCAGCAGTTTATTAGCTAGCGGGGGCCTGAACACCGGGGAGCTGTTTTTT. Translating gives CASSLLASGGLNTGELFF.

This chain uses TRBV12-3 or TRBV12-4 with TRBJ1-5; TRBD1 is a possible D gene (5 bases). The CDR3 is made up of 13 amino acids. V lost 5 bases to trimming and J lost 7 bases, with 12 bases between them. This chain's CDR3 is CASSEQANQPQHF. The DNA of the CDR3 is TGTGCCAGCAGTGAACAGGCGAACCAGCCCCAGCATTTT.